This TCR beta chain derives from a study of T cell repertoires in cytomegalovirus infection. Study-level information: In public TCR beta signatures, there were indications of both CMV infection and matching HLA type. The study's findings and limits: There were HLA-C-restricted CMV-specific TCR beta clonotypes dominating the ex vivo response.

The CDR3 has 12 amino acids. The V gene's germline CDR1 is DFQATT and CDR2 SNEGSKA (reference sequence). The V gene lost 7 bases and the J gene lost 7 bases, with 16 bases spanning the gap. This clonotype was seen only a few times. Antigen specificity is unknown. MiXCR, run by TCRdb on the reads, gives a single entry per CDR3 protein. The data show roughly 720,000 distinct CDR3 sequences, less than 40% seen once. This sequence was found in a human donor in good health (CMV status not recorded). Some clones in this sample may be carry-over from other donors' samples. The V and J genes are TRBV20-1 and TRBJ1-1, with a possible D match to TRBD1 (5 bases). The sequencing input was PBMCs. CDR3 loop: CSVSRGRDEAFF. CDR3 coding DNA: TGCAGTGTCAGCCGTGGCAGGGATGAAGCTTTCTTT.